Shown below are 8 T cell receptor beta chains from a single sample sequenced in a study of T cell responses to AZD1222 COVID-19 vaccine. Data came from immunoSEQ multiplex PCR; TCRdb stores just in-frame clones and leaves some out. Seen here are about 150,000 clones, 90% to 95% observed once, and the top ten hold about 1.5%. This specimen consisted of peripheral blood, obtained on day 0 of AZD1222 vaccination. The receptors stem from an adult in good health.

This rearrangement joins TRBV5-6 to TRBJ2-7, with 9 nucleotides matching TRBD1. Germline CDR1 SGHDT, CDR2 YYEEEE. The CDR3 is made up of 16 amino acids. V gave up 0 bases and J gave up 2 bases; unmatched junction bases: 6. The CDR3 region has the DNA TGTGCCAGCAGCTTGGTTGGGACAGGGAAGGCCTACGAGCAGTACTTC. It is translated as CASSLVGTGKAYEQYF. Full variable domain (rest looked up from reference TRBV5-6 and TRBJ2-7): DAGVTQSPTHLIKTRGQQVTLRCSPKSGHDTVSWYQQALGQGPQFIFQYYEEEERQRGNFPDRFSGHQFPNYSSELNVNALLLGDSALYLCASSLVGTGKAYEQYFGPGTRLTVT.

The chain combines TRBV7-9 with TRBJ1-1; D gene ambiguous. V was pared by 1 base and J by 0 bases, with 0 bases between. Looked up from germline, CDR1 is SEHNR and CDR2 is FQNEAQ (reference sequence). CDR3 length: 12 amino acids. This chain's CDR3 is CASSLVNTEAFF. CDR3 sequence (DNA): TGTGCCAGCAGCTTAGTGAACACTGAAGCTTTCTTT.

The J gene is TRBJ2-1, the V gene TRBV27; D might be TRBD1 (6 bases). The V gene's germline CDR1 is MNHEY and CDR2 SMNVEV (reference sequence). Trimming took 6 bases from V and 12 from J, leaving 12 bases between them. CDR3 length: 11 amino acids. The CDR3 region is CASSSRGWQFF. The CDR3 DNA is TGTGCCAGCAGCAGTAGGGGGTGGCAGTTCTTC.

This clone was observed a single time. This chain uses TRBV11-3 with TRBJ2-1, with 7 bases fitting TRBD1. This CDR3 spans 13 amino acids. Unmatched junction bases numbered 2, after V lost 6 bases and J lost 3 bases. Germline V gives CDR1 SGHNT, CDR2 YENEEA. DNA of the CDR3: TGTGCCAGCAGTGGGACAGACTACAATGAGCAGTTCTTC. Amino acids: CASSGTDYNEQFF.

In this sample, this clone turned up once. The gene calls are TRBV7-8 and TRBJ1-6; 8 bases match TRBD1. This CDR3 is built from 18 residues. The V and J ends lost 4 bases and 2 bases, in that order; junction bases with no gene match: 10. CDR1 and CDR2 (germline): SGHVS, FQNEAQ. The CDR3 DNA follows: TGTGCCAGCAGCTCTAGACAGGGGATCGCGGCCTATAATTCACCCCTCCACTTT. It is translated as CASSSRQGIAAYNSPLHF.

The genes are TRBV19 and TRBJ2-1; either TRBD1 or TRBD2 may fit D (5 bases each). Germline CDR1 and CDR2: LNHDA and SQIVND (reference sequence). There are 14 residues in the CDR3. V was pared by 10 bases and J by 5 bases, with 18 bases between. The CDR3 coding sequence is TGTGCCACCCGGGACGGACTTAAAGACAATGAGCAGTTCTTC. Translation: CATRDGLKDNEQFF.

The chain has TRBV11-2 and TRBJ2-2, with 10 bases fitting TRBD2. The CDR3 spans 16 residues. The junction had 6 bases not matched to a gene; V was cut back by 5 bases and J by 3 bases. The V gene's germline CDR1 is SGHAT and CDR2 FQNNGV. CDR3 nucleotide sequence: TGTGCCAGCAGCGGAGCGGGGGGGAGATACACCGGGGAGCTGTTTTTT. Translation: CASSGAGGRYTGELFF.

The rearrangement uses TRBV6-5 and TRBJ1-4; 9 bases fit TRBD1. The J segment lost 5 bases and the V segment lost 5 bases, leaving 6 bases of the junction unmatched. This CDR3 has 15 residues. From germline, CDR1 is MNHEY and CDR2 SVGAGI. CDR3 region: CASSQNRGRNEKLFF. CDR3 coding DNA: TGTGCCAGCAGTCAGAACAGGGGGCGGAATGAAAAACTGTTTTTT.